One T cell receptor (beta chain) is described in this entry. Its specificity is unknown. This record comes from a study of graft-versus-host responses after intestinal transplantation. Across the study: Each recipient received anti-thymocyte globulin induction, then tacrolimus and steroids for approximately 3 years. Points from the study as a whole: The presence of high graft-versus-host to host-versus-graft clonal ratios in allografts characterized patients with graft-donor T cell macrochimerism. GvH clones were identified in recipient marrow, with some first appearing in ileum or blood. Early declines in HvG clones that occurred post-transplant were associated with peak circulating GvH clone levels.

Germline CDR1 reads MNHEY; CDR2 reads SVGAGI. Germline trimming cut 5 bases from V and 7 bases from J; bases unmatched to any gene: 2. The CDR3 extends over 12 amino acids. Measured with immunoSEQ multiplex PCR; TCRdb has only the in-frame clones, and not every one. The sample lists about 40,000 clones, about 89% occurring once. The clonotype comes from a human patient who received an intestinal transplant, so some T cells may come from the graft donor. The specimen was PBMCs, collected almost 320 days after intestinal transplant. This chain connects TRBV6-5 to TRBJ2-1; 7 positions match TRBD1. CDR3 loop: CASSLQGNEQFF. The CDR3 DNA sequence: TGTGCCAGCAGTCTACAGGGGAATGAGCAGTTCTTC.